One and the same sample provided the 25 T cell receptor beta chains below, sequenced in a study of blood T cell repertoires in COVID-19. Method: immunoSEQ multiplex PCR; TCRdb's copy keeps in-frame clones and lacks some. This sample has 200,000 to 250,000 clones; approximately 90% occur once, and the top ten carry 10%. Source material: peripheral blood. Every receptor here comes from a woman aged 45 to 65 with COVID-19, enrolled during active disease.

This rearrangement joins TRBV5-1 to TRBJ1-4, with D perhaps matching TRBD1 (5 bases). CDR1 and CDR2 from the germline V gene are SGHRS and YFSETQ. The CDR3 runs to 16 residues. The V and J ends lost 5 bases and 8 bases respectively, with 22 bases between them. The CDR3 region is CASRVGGRDVGEKLFF. The CDR3 DNA follows: TGCGCCAGCAGAGTCGGGGGACGGGACGTGGGCGAAAAACTGTTTTTT.

As DNA, the CDR3 is TGTGCCAGCAGCAAAGGGACAGGGGTTTACACCGGGGAGCTGTTTTTT. Its protein product is CASSKGTGVYTGELFF. J is TRBJ2-2 and V is TRBV5-8, with 10 bases fitting TRBD1. Germline V gives CDR1 SGHTS, CDR2 YDEGEE. This CDR3 contains 16 residues. Trimming took 4 bases from V and 3 from J; bases not matched to a gene: 6.

The chain employs TRBV5-1 and TRBJ2-3; TRBD2 is a possible D gene (6 bases). Per germline, CDR1 SGHRS and CDR2 YFSETQ. Trimming shortened V by 2 bases and J by 1 base, and 14 bases separated the two germline ends. CDR3 length: 16 amino acids. CDR3 sequence: CASSLLGGTGTDTQYF. As DNA, the CDR3 is TGCGCCAGCAGCTTACTCGGGGGTACGGGCACAGATACGCAGTATTTT. Supplemented by reference TRBV5-1 and TRBJ2-3, the full variable domain reads KAGVTQTPRYLIKTRGQQVTLSCSPISGHRSVSWYQQTPGQGLQFLFEYFSETQRNKGNFPGRFSGRQFSNSRSEMNVSTLELGDSALYLCASSLLGGTGTDTQYFGPGTRLTVL.

The chain's CDR3 is CASSLLAPNEKLFF. CDR3 nucleotide sequence: TGCGCCAGCAGCTTGTTGGCACCTAATGAAAAACTGTTTTTT. V gene TRBV5-1 combines with J gene TRBJ1-4; no clear D gene. This CDR3 contains 14 residues. Germline CDR1 and CDR2: SGHRS and YFSETQ. V lost 1 base and J lost 3, with 7 bases in between.

This clone was observed a few times. V is TRBV4-1 and J is TRBJ2-3; the match to TRBD2 covers 7 bases. This CDR3 has 18 amino acids. The V gene end was trimmed by 2 bases and the J gene end by 1 base; junction bases not matched to a gene: 12. Per the germline V gene, CDR1 is MGHRA and CDR2 is YSYEKL. CDR3 nucleotide sequence: TGCGCCAGCAGCCAATCCCTCTTGGGGACTAAGCGCACAGATACGCAGTATTTT. It codes for CASSQSLLGTKRTDTQYF.

This chain links TRBV4-3 with TRBJ2-7, with a possible D match to TRBD2 (6 bases). Trimming took off 1 base at V and 2 bases at J, with 18 bases between the two ends. CDR1 is LGHNA, CDR2 YSLEER, per germline. The CDR3 runs 17 residues. The CDR3 loop is CASSQGLGGRAPYEQYF. CDR3 nucleotides: TGCGCCAGCAGCCAAGGCCTGGGAGGCAGGGCTCCCTACGAGCAGTACTTC.

The chain links TRBV6-1 to TRBJ2-7; D may be TRBD2 (5 bases). CDR3 length: 15 amino acids. The germline CDR1 and CDR2 sequences are MNHNS and SASEGT. The V and J ends lost 1 base and 4 bases respectively, with 14 bases between them. This CDR3 reads CASSEGGSASYEQYV. The CDR3 coding sequence is TGTGCCAGCAGTGAAGGGGGTAGCGCTTCGTACGAGCAGTACGTC.

This chain connects TRBV9 to TRBJ1-2, with D perhaps matching TRBD1 (6 bases). This CDR3 has 13 amino acids. CDR1 is SGDLS and CDR2 is YYNGEE in the germline V gene. Trimming took off 0 bases at V and 8 bases at J, with 11 bases between the two ends. The CDR3 loop is CASSVGTGFGYTF. The CDR3, as DNA: TGTGCCAGCAGCGTAGGTACAGGGTTCGGCTACACCTTC.

V is TRBV6-5 and J is TRBJ2-7; TRBD2 agrees at 9 bases. J was trimmed by 5 bases and V by 8 bases; bases with no gene match: 10. Per germline, CDR1 MNHEY and CDR2 SVGAGI. The CDR3 runs to 14 residues. The CDR3, as DNA: TGTGCCAGCCGAACGCCGCGGGAGGGGAACGAGCAGTACGTC. Protein: CASRTPREGNEQYV.

The chain couples TRBV30 to TRBJ1-1, with D unclear. The CDR3 covers 12 residues. CDR1 and CDR2 from the germline V gene are GTSNPN and SVGIG (reference sequence). V lost 3 bases and J 4 bases, leaving 9 bases between the germline ends. The CDR3 coding sequence is TGTGCCTGGAGCCTTGAGGGCACTGAAGCTTTCTTT. The encoded protein is CAWSLEGTEAFF.

This chain joins TRBV4-1 and TRBJ2-7, with a possible D match to TRBD2 (6 bases). Trimming took off 5 bases at V and 3 bases at J, with 14 bases between the two ends. Germline CDR1 and CDR2: MGHRA and YSYEKL. This CDR3 contains 14 residues. The CDR3 protein is CASSLIGRSYEQYF. The CDR3, as DNA: TGCGCCAGCAGCTTGATAGGGAGGAGCTACGAGCAGTACTTC.

The genes are TRBV2 and TRBJ2-2; possible D gene TRBD2, 5 bases. Trimming shortened V by 2 bases and J by 4 bases, and 8 bases separated the two germline ends. This CDR3 contains 14 residues. The V gene's germline CDR1 is SNHLY and CDR2 FYNNEI. This chain's CDR3 is CASSETRTTGELFF. The CDR3, as DNA: TGTGCCAGCAGTGAAACTAGAACCACCGGGGAGCTGTTTTTT.

The chain carries TRBV2 and TRBJ2-3, with TRBD1 as a possible D gene (6 bases). The CDR3 has 12 amino acids. Germline loops: CDR1 SNHLY, CDR2 FYNNEI. Trimming pared 4 bases from V and 8 bases from J, leaving 10 bases between. The CDR3 coding sequence is TGTGCCAGCAGTGCTCCCAGGGGTACGCAGTATTTT. Amino acid sequence: CASSAPRGTQYF. The full variable domain, its missing parts supplied by reference TRBV2 and TRBJ2-3, is EPEVTQTPSHQVTQMGQEVILRCVPISNHLYFYWYRQILGQKVEFLVSFYNNEISEKSEIFDDQFSVERPDGSNFTLKIRSTKLEDSAMYFCASSAPRGTQYFGPGTRLTVL.

About this clone itself: At one boundary the junction diverges from the germline segment, which might be a read error. The chain uses TRBV23-1 and TRBJ2-2; possible D gene TRBD1, 5 bases. TRBV23-1 falls under the ORF class, with uncertain function. This CDR3 has 14 residues. The CDR3 DNA reads as TGCGCCAGCCCGCCTGGGGCGAAGACCGGGGAGCTGTTTTTT. As protein: CASPPGAKTGELFF.

The V and J genes are TRBV19 and TRBJ2-1; D unclear. V gave up 1 base and J gave up 2 bases, with 15 bases separating them. CDR3 length: 17 amino acids. Looked up from germline, CDR1 is LNHDA and CDR2 is SQIVND (reference sequence). In DNA form, the CDR3 reads TGTGCCAGTAGTATAGTTTTTAGCAGAAGGACCTACAATGAGCAGTTCTTC. Its translation: CASSIVFSRRTYNEQFF.

CDR3 in DNA: TGTGCCAGCAGCCGACAGGGTAATTCACCCCTCCACTTT. Its protein product is CASSRQGNSPLHF. The chain recombines TRBV9 with TRBJ1-6, with 7 bases aligning to TRBD1. CDR3 size: 13 residues. The V and J ends lost 4 bases and 6 bases, in that order; junction bases with no gene match: 1. The germline V gene has CDR1 SGDLS and CDR2 YYNGEE.

This clone showed up just a few times. The genes are TRBV7-2 and TRBJ2-7, with D tentatively TRBD2 (6 bases). The V gene lost 1 base and the J gene lost 0 bases, with 10 bases spanning the gap. Germline V gene lookup returns CDR1 SGHTA and CDR2 FQGNSA. This CDR3 contains 15 residues. This CDR3 is CASSLEQGGSYEQYF. Written as DNA, the CDR3 is TGTGCCAGCAGCTTAGAGCAGGGAGGCTCCTACGAGCAGTACTTC.

V and J are TRBV6-2 or TRBV6-3 and TRBJ2-3, with TRBD2 identical over 9 bases. Germline V gene lookup returns CDR1 MNHEY and CDR2 SVGEGT. This CDR3 is 19 amino acids long. V trimming: 6 bases; J trimming: 6 bases; junction bases outside the gene matches: 22. The CDR3 sequence is CASSLMLAGARGTKDTQYF. CDR3 in DNA: TGTGCCAGCAGCCTAATGTTAGCGGGGGCCCGGGGAACCAAGGATACGCAGTATTTT.

This chain uses TRBV24-1 with TRBJ1-2; D is uncertain. The CDR3 extends over 13 amino acids. Trimming removed 2 bases from V and 2 bases from J, with 5 bases in between. Germline values: CDR1 KGHDR, CDR2 SFDVKD. The CDR3 DNA reads as TGTGCCACCAGTGATTCACACAACTATGGCTACACCTTC. This gives the protein CATSDSHNYGYTF.

The chain has TRBV19 and TRBJ2-3; 14 nucleotides match TRBD2. From germline, CDR1 is LNHDA and CDR2 SQIVND (reference sequence). With V trimmed by 3 bases and J by 0 bases, 8 bases remained unmatched. The CDR3 covers 19 residues. The chain's CDR3 is CASSISGLAGGISTDTQYF. The CDR3 DNA follows: TGTGCCAGTAGTATTTCCGGACTAGCGGGGGGCATAAGCACAGATACGCAGTATTTT.

This clone was detected only once. CDR3 in amino acids: CASSLGGHGTQYF. CDR3 DNA sequence: TGTGCCAGCAGCTTAGGGGGGCATGGGACGCAGTATTTT. This chain joins TRBV11-2 and TRBJ2-3; D is perhaps TRBD1 (6 bases). V was trimmed by 1 base and J by 9 bases, leaving 11 bases between them. Germline V CDR1 and CDR2: SGHAT, FQNNGV. The length of the CDR3 is 13 residues.

The chain has TRBV6-2 or TRBV6-3 and TRBJ2-7, with 10 nucleotides matching TRBD2. The junction had 9 bases not matched to a gene; V was cut back by 5 bases and J by 5 bases. The CDR3 length is 15 residues. Germline assignment: CDR1 MNHEY and CDR2 SVGEGT. CDR3 coding DNA: TGTGCCAGCAGTCGGACCGGGACTAGCGACGACGAGCAGTACTTC. Its protein is CASSRTGTSDDEQYF.

This clone was found many times. The rearrangement joins TRBV5-1 to TRBJ2-6; TRBD1 might be the D (6 bases). The CDR3 totals 15 residues. V was pared by 4 bases and J by 4 bases, with 12 bases between. Germline CDR1 reads SGHRS; CDR2 reads YFSETQ. In DNA, the CDR3 is TGCGCCAGCAGCGGTGGGACATACGGGGCCAACGTCCTGACTTTC. Its protein is CASSGGTYGANVLTF.

The chain is built from TRBV3-1 (or the pseudogene TRBV3-2) and TRBJ2-6; D may be TRBD2 (5 bases). The V end lost 8 bases, the J end lost 1 base, and 6 bases lay between the germline ends. Per germline, CDR1 LGHDT and CDR2 YNNKEL (reference sequence). The CDR3 runs 13 residues. CDR3 bases: TGTGCCAGCGGGAGATCTGGGGCCAACGTCCTGACTTTC. Its protein is CASGRSGANVLTF.

The V gene is TRBV6-6, the J gene TRBJ2-7; the match to TRBD1 covers 8 bases. After removal of 2 bases from V and 3 bases from J, the junction contained 9 bases not matched to a gene. The CDR3 spans 16 residues. The germline V gene encodes CDR1 MNHNY and CDR2 SVGAGI (reference sequence). The CDR3 protein is CASSYPERDRSYEQYF. As DNA, the CDR3 is TGTGCCAGCAGTTACCCTGAGAGGGACAGGAGCTACGAGCAGTACTTC.